The subject of this entry is one T cell receptor (beta chain). This sample is drawn from a study of shared clonotypes between healthy human individuals. Looked up from germline, CDR1 is GTSNPN and CDR2 is SVGIG (reference sequence). V lost 7 bases and J 0 bases, leaving 7 bases between the germline ends. This CDR3 comprises 12 residues. Assay used: immunoSEQ multiplex PCR; TCRdb lists only in-frame clones, some missing. This table has millions of clones, around nine tenths appearing once. The gene calls are TRBV30 and TRBJ2-1, with D perhaps matching TRBD2 (5 bases). The clonotype comes from a man aged 18-30 years in good health. Sequencing was done on a sample of naive CD4+ T cells sorted from blood. Subset meaning: CD45RA+ positively selected. The DNA for the CDR3 is TGTGCCTTCGGGAACTCCTACAATGAGCAGTTCTTC. Protein: CAFGNSYNEQFF.